One and the same sample provided the 12 T cell receptor beta chains below, sequenced in a study of T cells in tuberculosis. The repertoire was sequenced with immunoSEQ multiplex PCR; TCRdb's copy has only in-frame clones and lacks some. The sample yields 25,000 or so clones, around 89% seen once. Sequencing was performed on PBMCs. The receptor source for this set is a donor between 10 and 29 years old with latent tuberculosis or without tuberculosis infection.

The chain links TRBV6-1 to TRBJ2-7, with 7 bases matching TRBD1. The CDR3 is made up of 15 amino acids. Per the germline V gene, CDR1 is MNHNS and CDR2 is SASEGT. V shed 1 base and J 4 bases; nucleotides not matched to a gene: 7. The CDR3 here is CASSEEGAIRYEQYF. CDR3 in DNA: TGTGCCAGCAGTGAAGAGGGGGCCATTAGGTACGAGCAGTACTTC.

This clone was seen a handful of times. The gene calls are TRBV10-1 and TRBJ2-1; 15 positions match TRBD2. Trimming at V came to 5 bases and at J to 12 bases, leaving 8 bases not matched to a gene. Germline-derived CDR1 and CDR2 are WNHNN and SYGVQD (reference sequence). The CDR3 covers 15 residues. The CDR3 is CASSPGTSGGKRQFF. CDR3 sequence (DNA): TGCGCCAGCAGTCCTGGGACTAGCGGGGGGAAACGGCAGTTCTTC.

The V gene is TRBV7-9, the J gene TRBJ2-1; 9 bases fit TRBD2. The V and J ends lost 3 bases and 8 bases, in that order; junction bases with no gene match: 8. This CDR3 comprises 15 residues. Germline V lookup: CDR1 SEHNR, CDR2 FQNEAQ (reference sequence). CDR3 in DNA: TGTGCCAGCAGCTTCTCAGCGGGGGGTGTGGATGAGCAGTTCTTC. Its translation: CASSFSAGGVDEQFF. The whole variable domain, filled in from reference TRBV7-9 and TRBJ2-1, reads DTGVSQNPRHKITKRGQNVTFRCDPISEHNRLYWYRQTLGQGPEFLTYFQNEAQLEKSRLLSDRFSAERPKGSFSTLEIQRTEQGDSAMYLCASSFSAGGVDEQFFGPGTRLTVL.

DNA of the CDR3: TGTGCCAGCAGACTTCCGCCACTTCCTGCTCAGTATTTT. It yields the protein CASRLPPLPAQYF. This sequence joins TRBV6-1 and TRBJ2-3; no clear D gene. This CDR3 is built from 13 residues. The germline gives CDR1 MNHNS, CDR2 SASEGT. The V gene lost 6 bases and the J gene lost 12 bases, with 19 bases spanning the gap.

This sequence joins TRBV7-2 and TRBJ2-5; 7 bases align to TRBD1. The CDR3 spans 14 residues. Germline assignment: CDR1 SGHTA and CDR2 FQGNSA. V shed 5 bases and J 2 bases; nucleotides not matched to a gene: 5. The CDR3 protein is CASSRGQRQETQYF. The CDR3 nucleotides are TGTGCCAGCAGCCGGGGACAGCGACAAGAGACCCAGTACTTC.

On this clone: Mismatch with germline at one junction end may stem from a read error. The chain has TRBV7-6 and TRBJ2-2, with D possibly matching TRBD2 (6 bases). The CDR3 loop spans 14 amino acids. Germline-derived CDR1 and CDR2 are SGHVS and FNYEAQ. As DNA, the CDR3 is TGTGCCAGCCGCTTCCCGGGACTCACCGGGGAGCTGTTTTTT. Protein: CASRFPGLTGELFF.

The rearrangement links TRBV4-1 to TRBJ1-2; possibly TRBD1 for D (5 bases). V was shortened by 3 bases and J by 4 bases, with 18 bases between the two germline ends. Germline CDR1 MGHRA, CDR2 YSYEKL. This CDR3 has 16 residues. The CDR3 DNA reads TGCGCCAGCAGCCAGGGGGGGAACTGGGGATTCTATGGCTACACCTTC. Its protein product is CASSQGGNWGFYGYTF.

V is TRBV19 and J is TRBJ2-7; the D is unclear. Between the trimmed V and J ends, which lost 5 bases and 3 bases, there was a span of 11 bases. Looked up from germline, CDR1 is LNHDA and CDR2 is SQIVND (reference sequence). The CDR3 contains 13 residues. CDR3 region: CASSSRPGYEQYF. CDR3 in DNA: TGTGCCAGTAGTTCTAGGCCGGGCTACGAGCAGTACTTC. Using reference TRBV19 and TRBJ2-7 for the parts outside the CDR3, the full variable domain is DGGITQSPKYLFRKEGQNVTLSCEQNLNHDAMYWYRQDPGQGLRLIYYSQIVNDFQKGDIAEGYSVSREKKESFPLTVTSAQKNPTAFYLCASSSRPGYEQYFGPGTRLTVT.

The J gene is TRBJ2-1, the V gene TRBV27, with TRBD1 matching over 10 bases. The CDR3 runs 15 residues. Germline V gene lookup returns CDR1 MNHEY and CDR2 SMNVEV (reference sequence). V lost 3 bases, J lost 7 bases, and 6 bases stayed unmatched. The CDR3 sequence is CASSLGTGVKNEQFF. The CDR3 DNA follows: TGTGCCAGCAGTTTGGGGACAGGGGTTAAGAATGAGCAGTTCTTC.

This sequence joins TRBV2 and TRBJ2-3, with D possibly being TRBD2 (6 bases). There are 14 residues in the CDR3. Germline CDR1 reads SNHLY; CDR2 reads FYNNEI. V was clipped by 4 bases and J by 6 bases, with 14 bases between them. CDR3 DNA: TGTGCCAGCAGTGCTTTCGGCAGCGGGGATACGCAGTATTTT. It translates to CASSAFGSGDTQYF.

This rearrangement joins TRBV28 to TRBJ1-2; 7 bases map to TRBD1. Germline V gives CDR1 MDHEN, CDR2 SYDVKM. J lost 0 bases, V lost 6 bases, and 7 bases had no gene match. The length of the CDR3 is 15 residues. CDR3 sequence (DNA): TGTGCCAGCAGCCCAGGGGGGCTGGCTAACTATGGCTACACCTTC. The encoded protein is CASSPGGLANYGYTF.

The rearrangement links TRBV9 to TRBJ2-3, with 9 bases fitting TRBD2. CDR1 is SGDLS and CDR2 is YYNGEE in the germline V gene. V lost 4 bases and J lost 4; bases outside the gene matches: 10. The CDR3 extends over 16 amino acids. For the CDR3, the DNA is TGTGCCAGCAGCCCTCAGGTGGGACTAGCCCCAGATACGCAGTATTTT. Protein sequence: CASSPQVGLAPDTQYF.